Listed here are 17 T cell receptor beta chains from one sample, sequenced in a study of T cell repertoires in cytomegalovirus infection. TCRdb independently ran MiXCR on the reads; one entry per CDR3 protein. Seen here are hundreds of thousands of distinct CDR3 sequences, roughly 17% observed once, and the top ten hold more than 10%. Source material: PBMCs. The receptors here all came from a human donor in good health (CMV status not recorded). Some clones in this sample may be carry-over from other donors' samples.

This clonotype was counted only a few times. V and J are TRBV7-2 and TRBJ1-1, with a weak D call TRBD1 (5 bases). Germline CDR1 and CDR2: SGHTA and FQGNSA. The CDR3 is 15 residues long. Trimming pared 0 bases from V and 4 bases from J, leaving 12 bases between. The CDR3 DNA sequence: TGTGCCAGCAGCTTAGCGTCAAGGGGTGGCACTGAAGCTTTCTTT. Translated, it gives CASSLASRGGTEAFF.

This clonotype appeared many times. This chain joins TRBV7-3 and TRBJ1-5; the match to TRBD1 covers 8 bases. With 3 bases clipped from V and 0 bases from J, the junction kept 1 base outside the gene matches. Germline CDR1 is SGHTA and CDR2 is FQGTGA. CDR3 length: 15 amino acids. DNA for the CDR3: TGTGCCAGCAGCTTGACAGGGGATAGCAATCAGCCCCAGCATTTT. As protein: CASSLTGDSNQPQHF. Supplemented by reference TRBV7-3 and TRBJ1-5, the full variable domain reads GAGVSQTPSNKVTEKGKYVELRCDPISGHTALYWYRQSLGQGPEFLIYFQGTGAADDSGLPNDRFFAVRPEGSVSTLKIQRTERGDSAVYLCASSLTGDSNQPQHFGDGTRLSIL.

This clonotype came up many times. Mismatch with germline at one junction end may stem from a read error. The rearrangement links TRBV12-3 or TRBV12-4 to TRBJ2-5; the match to TRBD2 covers 8 bases. The CDR3 length is 12 residues. CDR3 in amino acids: CASSDQQRGLNF. The CDR3 bases are TGTGCCAGCAGTGACCAGCAGCGGGGGTTAAACTTC.

At least ten counts were recorded for this clonotype. The genes are TRBV7-9 and TRBJ1-5; 9 nucleotides line up with TRBD1. Germline values: CDR1 SEHNR, CDR2 FQNEAQ (reference sequence). The V gene end was trimmed by 5 bases and the J gene end by 1 base; junction bases not matched to a gene: 3. The CDR3 consists of 15 residues. The CDR3 DNA reads TGTGCCAGCAGCACCGGGACAGGGAGCAATCAGCCCCAGCATTTT. Protein: CASSTGTGSNQPQHF.

This clonotype was seen only a few times. The chain uses TRBV18 and TRBJ1-1; perhaps TRBD1 as D (5 bases). The CDR3 sequence is 15 residues long. Between the trimmed V and J ends, which lost 2 bases and 1 base, there was a span of 11 bases. Germline V lookup: CDR1 KGHSH, CDR2 LQKENI. DNA of the CDR3: TGTGCCAGCTCACCATCGGGGCAGGGGAACACTGAAGCTTTCTTT. Protein sequence: CASSPSGQGNTEAFF.

In this sample, this clonotype is hyperexpanded (1% or more). As DNA, the CDR3 is TGTGCCAGCAGCTCGGGACAGCCGAACACTGAAGCTTTCTTT. Amino acid sequence: CASSSGQPNTEAFF. The chain combines TRBV7-8 with TRBJ1-1; 7 bases agree with TRBD1. The V and J ends lost 4 bases and 1 base, in that order; junction bases with no gene match: 3. Germline lookup yields CDR1 SGHVS and CDR2 FQNEAQ. CDR3 length equals 14 residues.

This clonotype was seen at least ten times. This chain joins TRBV7-9 and TRBJ2-3; 9 bases align to TRBD2. The CDR3 has 16 residues. The germline CDR1 and CDR2 sequences are SEHNR and FQNEAQ (reference sequence). The junction had 5 bases not matched to a gene; V was cut back by 2 bases and J by 2 bases. CDR3: CASSLLLAGLTDTQYF. The CDR3 nucleotides are TGTGCCAGCAGCTTACTCCTAGCGGGGCTCACAGATACGCAGTATTTT.

The gene calls are TRBV6-2 or TRBV6-3 and TRBJ2-3; D is perhaps TRBD2 (5 bases). V was trimmed by 5 bases and J by 5 bases, leaving 11 bases between them. There are 13 residues in the CDR3. CDR1 and CDR2 (germline): MNHEY, SVGEGT. The CDR3 protein is CASSTTTGDTQYF. CDR3 bases: TGTGCCAGCAGTACGACTACCGGAGATACGCAGTATTTT.

The chain's CDR3 is CASSRAAATNEKLFF. Written as DNA, the CDR3 is TGTGCCAGCAGCCGGGCCGCTGCAACTAATGAAAAACTGTTTTTT. This chain joins TRBV3-1 and TRBJ1-4, with D unresolved. Germline CDR1 reads LGHDT; CDR2 reads YNNKEL (reference sequence). This CDR3 spans 15 amino acids. Between the trimmed V and J ends, which lost 4 bases and 0 bases, there was a span of 9 bases.

A remark on this clonotype: The junction differs from germline at one of its ends, possibly a read error. The chain recombines TRBV12-3 or TRBV12-4 with TRBJ2-5; 11 bases match TRBD2. CDR3 length: 14 residues. The CDR3 spells CASSILAGAEIQYF. The CDR3 coding sequence is TGTGCCAGCAGCATACTAGCGGGGGCGGAGATCCAGTACTTC.

This chain joins TRBV5-8 and TRBJ2-7; TRBD2 is a possible D gene (5 bases). V lost 3 bases and J lost 3, with 22 bases in between. Germline loops: CDR1 SGHTS, CDR2 YDEGEE. CDR3 size: 17 residues. CDR3 sequence reads: CASSSSGLARLYYEQYF. The CDR3 DNA sequence: TGTGCCAGCAGCTCGAGCGGCCTGGCTCGACTTTACTACGAGCAGTACTTC.

The rearrangement joins TRBV14 to TRBJ2-7, with TRBD2 matching over 9 bases. The trim removed 4 bases at V and 5 bases at J, leaving 6 bases unmatched. The CDR3 has 14 residues. Looked up from germline, CDR1 is SGHDN and CDR2 is FVKESK. DNA of the CDR3: TGTGCCAGCAGCCTTAGCGGGAGCTACCACGAGCAGTACTTC. The encoded protein is CASSLSGSYHEQYF.

This sequence joins TRBV5-8 and TRBJ2-3; maybe TRBD1 (6 bases). V lost 4 bases to trimming and J lost 3 bases, with 15 bases between them. Germline CDR1 SGHTS, CDR2 YDEGEE. CDR3 length: 15 amino acids. The CDR3 is CASSAWTASTDTQYF. The CDR3 bases are TGTGCCAGCAGCGCTTGGACAGCCTCAACAGATACGCAGTATTTT.

This clonotype was detected ten times or more. The chain employs TRBV7-2 and TRBJ1-2; D gene ambiguous. The CDR3 runs 13 residues. V shed 1 base and J shed 8 bases, with 11 bases lying between them. CDR1 and CDR2 from the germline V gene are SGHTA and FQGNSA. Here the CDR3 DNA reads TGTGCCAGCAGCTTAGGGAGATCCCCGGGCTACACCTTC. Encoded protein: CASSLGRSPGYTF.

This CDR3 reads CASSSSDYLTDTQYF. The CDR3 DNA follows: TGCGCCAGCAGCTCTTCCGACTACCTAACAGATACGCAGTATTTT. The chain has TRBV5-1 and TRBJ2-3, with a tentative D call TRBD2 (5 bases). This CDR3 has 15 residues. Germline values: CDR1 SGHRS, CDR2 YFSETQ. The V gene lost 3 bases and the J gene lost 3 bases, with 14 bases spanning the gap.

The chain is built from TRBV12-3 or TRBV12-4 and TRBJ2-1; 10 bases fit TRBD1. This CDR3 comprises 13 residues. Trimming took 6 bases from V and 8 from J; bases not matched to a gene: 4. CDR3 amino acids: CASSMTGGYEQFF. CDR3 sequence (DNA): TGTGCCAGCAGCATGACAGGGGGCTATGAGCAGTTCTTC.

This clonotype has only a few counts. The V call is TRBV20-1, the J call TRBJ1-2; TRBD1 matches 7 bases. Per germline, CDR1 DFQATT and CDR2 SNEGSKA (reference sequence). After removal of 3 bases from V and 3 bases from J, the junction contained 16 bases not matched to a gene. This CDR3 region has 17 residues. The CDR3 DNA is TGCAGTGCTAGTCCTCGACAGGGATCATTCCGTGACTATGGCTACACCTTC. This sequence encodes CSASPRQGSFRDYGYTF.